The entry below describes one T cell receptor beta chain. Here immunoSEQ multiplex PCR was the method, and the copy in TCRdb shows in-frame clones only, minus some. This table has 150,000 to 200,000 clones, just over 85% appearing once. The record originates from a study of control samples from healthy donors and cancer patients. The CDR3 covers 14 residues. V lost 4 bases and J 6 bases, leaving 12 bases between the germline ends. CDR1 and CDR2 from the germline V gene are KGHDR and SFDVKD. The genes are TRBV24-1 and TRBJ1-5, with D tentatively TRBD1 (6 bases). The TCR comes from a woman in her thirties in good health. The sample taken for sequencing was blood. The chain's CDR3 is CATSEVGQPQPQHF. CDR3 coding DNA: TGTGCCACCAGTGAGGTAGGACAGCCTCAGCCCCAGCATTTT.